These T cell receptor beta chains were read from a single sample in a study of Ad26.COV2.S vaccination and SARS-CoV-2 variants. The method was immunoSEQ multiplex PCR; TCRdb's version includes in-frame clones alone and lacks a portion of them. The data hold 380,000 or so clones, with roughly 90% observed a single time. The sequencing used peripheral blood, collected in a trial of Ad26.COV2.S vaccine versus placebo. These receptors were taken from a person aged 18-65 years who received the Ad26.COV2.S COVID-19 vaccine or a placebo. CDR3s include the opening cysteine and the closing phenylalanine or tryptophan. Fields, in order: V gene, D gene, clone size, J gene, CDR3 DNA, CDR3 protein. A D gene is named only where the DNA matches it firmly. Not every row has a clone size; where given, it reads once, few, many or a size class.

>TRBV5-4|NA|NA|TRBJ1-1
TGTGCCAGCAGCCCCAGACAGGTGAACACTGAAGCTTTCTTT
CASSPRQVNTEAFF
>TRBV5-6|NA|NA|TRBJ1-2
TGTGCCAGCAGCCTTTCTTTGACAGCTCCCTATGGCTACACCTTC
CASSLSLTAPYGYTF
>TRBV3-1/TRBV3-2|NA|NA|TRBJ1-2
TGTGCCAGCAGCCAATCGGGACGCTCCACCTTC
CASSQSGRSTF
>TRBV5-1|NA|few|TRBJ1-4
TGCGCCAGCAGCCAGAACCAGCTCAATGAAAAACTGTTTTTT
CASSQNQLNEKLFF
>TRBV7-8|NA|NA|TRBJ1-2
TGTGCCAGCAGCGCAAGGACAGAAAACCCTTATGGCTACACCTTC
CASSARTENPYGYTF
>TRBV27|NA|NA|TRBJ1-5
TGTGCCAGCAGTCCCGTACCTAGCAATCAGCCCCAGCATTTT
CASSPVPSNQPQHF
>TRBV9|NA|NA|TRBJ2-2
TGTGCCAGCAGCCTCCCGGGGGAAACAGGGGAGCTGTTTTTT
CASSLPGETGELFF
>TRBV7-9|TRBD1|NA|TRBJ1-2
TGTGCCAGCAGCCCCATACGTTCTCGCGAGGGGGCGTTGGATGGCTACACCTTC
CASSPIRSREGALDGYTF
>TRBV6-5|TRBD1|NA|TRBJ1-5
TGTGCCAGCCGGGACAGGGTTTTTCAGCCCCAGCATTTT
CASRDRVFQPQHF
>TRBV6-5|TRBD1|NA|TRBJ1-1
TGTGCCAGCAGTCCTCTTACAGGGGCAAGAACTGAAGCTTTCTTT
CASSPLTGARTEAFF
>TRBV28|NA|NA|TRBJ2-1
TGTGCCAGCAGTTTGGGACTCCGAGGCGAGCAGTTCTTC
CASSLGLRGEQFF
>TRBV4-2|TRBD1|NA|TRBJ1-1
TGTGCCAGCAGCCAAGCCCCGGGACAGAGAGCTTTCTTT
CASSQAPGQRAFF
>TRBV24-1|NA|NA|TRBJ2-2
TGTGCCACCAGTGATCCCGGGCCGGCCGACACCGGGGAGCTGTTTTTT
CATSDPGPADTGELFF
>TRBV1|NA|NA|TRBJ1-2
TGCACCAGCAGCCAAGATCCCCAGGCAAAGAGACAGGGACCTAACTATGGCTACACCTTC
CTSSQDPQAKRQGPNYGYTF
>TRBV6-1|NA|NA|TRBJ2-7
TGTGCCAGCAGTGCCTCTAGCGCTTGGAGCTCCTACGAGCAGTACTTC
CASSASSAWSSYEQYF
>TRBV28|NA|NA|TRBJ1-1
TGTGCCAGCAGTTGGGGGAACACTGAAGCTTTCTTT
CASSWGNTEAFF
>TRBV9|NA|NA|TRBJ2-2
TGTGCCAGCAATGTGGCGGGGGCCACCGGGGAGCTGTTTTTT
CASNVAGATGELFF
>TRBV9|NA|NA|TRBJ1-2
TGTGCCAGCAGCGCGACTGGTCCCTATGGCTACACCTTC
CASSATGPYGYTF
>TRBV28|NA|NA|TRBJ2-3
TGTGCCAGCAGCTTTACCCCCGGGGCCACAGATACGCAGTATTTT
CASSFTPGATDTQYF
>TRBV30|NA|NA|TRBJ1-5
TGTGCCTGGAGTCCATCGGACACCGAATTCAATCAGCCCCAGCATTTT
CAWSPSDTEFNQPQHF
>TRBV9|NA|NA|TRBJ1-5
TGTGCCAGCAGCGTAGCCGGGAAAAGCAATCAGCCCCAGCATTTT
CASSVAGKSNQPQHF
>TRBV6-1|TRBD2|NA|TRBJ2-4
TGTGCCAGCAGTGAGGGGGGGAAAAACATTCAGTACTTC
CASSEGGKNIQYF
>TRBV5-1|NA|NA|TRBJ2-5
TGCGCCAGCAGCTTGGTCCCAGGATCCGACCAAGAGACCCAGTACTTC
CASSLVPGSDQETQYF